This record looks at one TCR beta chain sequence and its context. Its antigen is not identified. The V gene's germline CDR1 is LGHNA and CDR2 YSLEER. The CDR3 contains 14 residues. The V and J ends lost 4 bases and 2 bases respectively, with 8 bases between them. Produced via immunoSEQ multiplex PCR; TCRdb's table is partial and in-frame only. The sample lists 350,000 to 500,000 clones, roughly 87% seen once, with approximately 4.3% in the top ten. The sample originates from a study of Ad26.COV2.S vaccination and SARS-CoV-2 variants. As to treatment: roughly 18 received Ad26.COV2.S at low or high dose, single or two shots; 5 received placebo; per-sample allocation not given. At day 63 after the first vaccine or placebo injection, samples were drawn. General study results and limits: Reports say spike-specific CD8+ and CD4+ T cell responses covered substantial breadth after vaccination. Similar non-spike TCR breadth was seen in vaccine and placebo recipients.

V and J are TRBV4-3 and TRBJ2-2, with D unclear. Specimen: peripheral blood, collected in a trial of Ad26.COV2.S vaccine versus placebo. The receptor comes from a person between 18 and 59 years old who received the Ad26.COV2.S COVID-19 vaccine or a placebo. CDR3 protein: CASSREPNTGELFF. CDR3 nucleotides: TGCGCCAGCAGCCGTGAGCCTAACACCGGGGAGCTGTTTTTT.